These 12 T cell receptor beta chains originate from one sample sequenced in a study of T cell responses to AZD1222 COVID-19 vaccine. Libraries were prepared by immunoSEQ multiplex PCR; TCRdb keeps only in-frame clonotypes and omits some of them. The sample holds under 120,000 clones; 70% to 90% are singletons and the top ten take roughly 2.5%. The sequencing here drew on peripheral blood, taken 28 days after the second AZD1222 dose. These TCRs come from an adult who received the AZD1222 COVID-19 vaccine.

The J gene is TRBJ2-1, the V gene TRBV5-4; D unresolved. The length of the CDR3 is 15 residues. Trimming took 0 bases from V and 7 from J, leaving 14 bases between them. Looked up from germline, CDR1 is SGHNT and CDR2 is YYREEE (reference sequence). This chain's CDR3 is CASSLGMRPQNEQFF. CDR3 bases: TGTGCCAGCAGCTTGGGGATGCGACCCCAGAATGAGCAGTTCTTC.

This chain uses TRBV7-3 with TRBJ2-3; either TRBD1 or TRBD2 may supply D (6 bases each). The V and J ends lost 2 bases and 4 bases respectively, with 10 bases between them. From germline, CDR1 is SGHTA and CDR2 FQGTGA. CDR3 size: 14 residues. CDR3 region: CASSLLGGPDTQYF. The DNA for the CDR3 is TGTGCCAGCAGCTTACTGGGGGGCCCAGATACGCAGTATTTT.

The chain employs TRBV27 and TRBJ1-1; 7 positions agree with TRBD1. The CDR3 is made up of 14 amino acids. V gave up 2 bases and J gave up 1 base; unmatched junction bases: 1. Germline V gene data show CDR1 as MNHEY and CDR2 as SMNVEV (reference sequence). The CDR3 DNA reads TGTGCCAGCAGTTTAGGACAGGAGAACACTGAAGCTTTCTTT. Translated: CASSLGQENTEAFF.

The chain couples TRBV6-2 or TRBV6-3 to TRBJ2-7; possibly TRBD1 for D (6 bases). The ends were cut back, 5 bases at V and 4 bases at J, with 18 bases in the middle. Germline V CDR1 and CDR2: MNHEY, SVGEGT. The CDR3 covers 15 residues. The CDR3: CASSDPAGTSYEQYF. CDR3 sequence (DNA): TGTGCCAGCAGTGACCCGGCAGGGACAAGTTACGAGCAGTACTTC.

The chain employs TRBV10-3 and TRBJ1-2; D is uncertain. CDR1 is ENHRY, CDR2 SYGVKD, per germline. The CDR3 is made up of 11 amino acids. V lost 3 bases, J lost 9 bases, and 8 bases lay in between. The DNA for the CDR3 is TGTGCCATCAGTGACGGCCCCCGCTACACCTTC. Encoded protein: CAISDGPRYTF.

The rearrangement links TRBV5-1 to TRBJ1-2; a weak D match, TRBD1 (6 bases). Trimming removed 4 bases at V and 7 bases at J, with 20 bases between. From germline, CDR1 is SGHRS and CDR2 YFSETQ. The CDR3 sequence is 15 residues long. CDR3 bases: TGCGCCAGCAGCCCCGGGACATTCATCTTGGCTGGCTACACCTTC. It yields the protein CASSPGTFILAGYTF.

In this sample, this clone turned up a few times. The CDR3 is CAWSHGGGGFVNTEAFF. CDR3 DNA sequence: TGTGCCTGGAGCCACGGCGGGGGGGGATTTGTGAACACTGAAGCTTTCTTT. This sequence joins TRBV30 and TRBJ1-1; TRBD1 might be the D (5 bases). The CDR3 is 17 residues long. Germline CDR1 GTSNPN, CDR2 SVGIG (reference sequence). Trimming took off 3 bases at V and 0 bases at J, with 20 bases between the two ends.

V gene TRBV19 combines with J gene TRBJ2-5; perhaps TRBD1 as D (5 bases). V lost 2 bases, J lost 7 bases, and 23 bases lay in between. This CDR3 has 17 residues. Germline values: CDR1 LNHDA, CDR2 SQIVND (reference sequence). CDR3 region: CASSIFGGITGSGTQYF. CDR3 DNA sequence: TGTGCCAGTAGTATATTCGGTGGGATCACAGGATCTGGGACCCAGTACTTC.

The chain is built from TRBV20-1 and TRBJ2-5; D gene unclear. CDR3 length equals 11 residues. CDR1 and CDR2 from the germline V gene are DFQATT and SNEGSKA (reference sequence). Deletions cut 6 bases from V and 4 bases from J, with 9 bases between. The CDR3 protein is CSAASGETQYF. The CDR3 nucleotides read TGCAGTGCCGCCTCTGGAGAGACCCAGTACTTC.

V is TRBV11-2 and J is TRBJ2-7; no definite D call. Trimming cost V 0 bases and J 4 bases, with 1 base left between them. This CDR3 is built from 11 residues. Per the germline V gene, CDR1 is SGHAT and CDR2 is FQNNGV. The CDR3 region is CASSLEYEQYF. In DNA form, the CDR3 reads TGTGCCAGCAGCTTAGAGTACGAGCAGTACTTC.

The genes are TRBV7-9 and TRBJ1-3; D is ambiguous. CDR3 length equals 17 residues. The ends were cut back, 3 bases at V and 0 bases at J, with 15 bases in the middle. The germline V gene has CDR1 SEHNR and CDR2 FQNEAQ (reference sequence). CDR3 DNA sequence: TGTGCCAGCAGCTTCCGGAACAGTCAGTACTCTGGAAACACCATATATTTT. This sequence encodes CASSFRNSQYSGNTIYF.

The rearrangement joins TRBV7-8 to TRBJ2-1; TRBD2 agrees at 7 bases. The CDR3 consists of 18 residues. Per the germline V gene, CDR1 is SGHVS and CDR2 is FQNEAQ. J gave up 3 bases and V 5 bases, and 16 bases lay outside the gene matches. The CDR3: CASSQRAWAGDLYNEQFF. CDR3 nucleotides: TGTGCCAGCAGCCAAAGGGCCTGGGCGGGAGATCTCTACAATGAGCAGTTCTTC.